The present T cell receptor beta chain was sequenced within a study of cytomegalovirus exposure and HLA in healthy donors. Study results and limitations: Common viral pathogens were later found to be apparently linked to several of the most significant clusters.

About this clone itself: Its specificity is unknown.

Use of 60 Vbeta and 13 Jbeta primers characterized the PCR. The table came from immunoSEQ multiplex PCR; TCRdb's copy has only in-frame clones and leaves some out. The top ten clones hold about an eighth of a sample with 55,000 to 85,000 clones, about 78% of them seen once. The junction had 10 bases not matched to a gene; V was cut back by 1 base and J by 3 bases. The CDR3 sequence is 17 residues long. Germline assignment: CDR1 SGHTA and CDR2 FQGNSA. V gene TRBV7-2 combines with J gene TRBJ2-5; 8 positions agree with TRBD2. This receptor was obtained from a woman aged 40-49 years in good health and CMV-seropositive. Sequencing input: PBMCs. The CDR3 sequence: CASSLGLVPGGEETQYF. For the CDR3, the DNA is TGTGCCAGCAGCTTAGGTCTCGTCCCGGGGGGGGAAGAGACCCAGTACTTC. The whole variable domain, remainder taken from reference TRBV7-2 and TRBJ2-5, is GAGVSQSPSNKVTEKGKDVELRCDPISGHTALYWYRQSLGQGLEFLIYFQGNSAPDKSGLPSDRFSAERTGGSVSTLTIQRTQQEDSAVYLCASSLGLVPGGEETQYFGPGTRLLVL.